These T cell receptor beta chains were read from a single sample in a study of yellow fever vaccine responses in identical twins. Each CDR3 protein gets one entry after TCRdb re-called the RT-PCR reads with MiXCR. The sample lists fewer than 2,000 distinct CDR3 sequences, about 84% occurring once. The source material was T cells from blood (PBMCs), unsorted or a sorted subset (not recorded which), sampled before or after yellow fever vaccination (not recorded which). These receptors were obtained from a female donor who received the yellow fever vaccine. Both conserved end residues are part of each CDR3. The D gene is left open where the match is weak. Only some rows state a clone size, as once, few, many or a class for expanded clones.

clone_size	v_call	j_call	d_call	cdr3_aa	cdr3_nt
.	TRBV11-3	TRBJ2-6	.	CASSLQGSLSGANVLTF	TGTGCCAGCAGCTTACAGGGCTCCCTCTCTGGGGCCAACGTCCTGACTTTC
.	TRBV6-2/TRBV6-3	TRBJ2-7	.	CASRHTYEQYF	TGTGCCAGCAGACACACCTACGAGCAGTACTTC
.	TRBV11-1	TRBJ2-7	TRBD1	CASSRGTGEVHEQYF	TGTGCCAGCAGCCGCGGGACAGGGGAAGTACACGAGCAGTACTTC
.	TRBV13	TRBJ2-3	.	CASSQSAAGHTDTQYF	TGTGCCAGCAGCCAAAGTGCGGCGGGGCACACAGATACGCAGTATTTT
few	TRBV29-1	TRBJ2-2	TRBD2	CSAQGGARLFF	TGCAGCGCGCAGGGAGGGGCCAGGCTGTTTTTT
.	TRBV4-1	TRBJ2-1	TRBD2	CASTKLAGGGNEQFF	TGCGCCAGCACAAAACTAGCGGGAGGGGGGAATGAGCAGTTCTTC
.	TRBV11-2	TRBJ2-3	TRBD1	CASRGRGLGQVRWDTQYF	TGTGCCAGCAGAGGAAGAGGGCTGGGACAGGTCAGGTGGGATACGCAGTATTTT
.	TRBV7-9	TRBJ2-3	TRBD1	CASSFRQGAADTQYF	TGTGCCAGCAGCTTTAGACAGGGGGCTGCAGATACGCAGTATTTT
.	TRBV5-4	TRBJ2-1	.	CASSLAGLQVGQFF	TGTGCCAGCAGCTTGGCCGGACTACAGGTCGGGCAGTTCTTC
.	TRBV20-1	TRBJ2-7	.	CSAREVGGAYEQYF	TGCAGTGCTAGAGAGGTAGGGGGAGCCTACGAGCAGTACTTC
once	TRBV29-1	TRBJ2-6	.	CSVEVAVNVLTF	TGCAGCGTTGAGGTGGCTGTCAACGTCCTGACTTTC
few	TRBV10-3	TRBJ1-1	.	CAIRRQDTEAFF	TGTGCCATCAGACGGCAGGATACTGAAGCTTTCTTT
few	TRBV9	TRBJ2-2	.	CASQGSPNTGELFF	TGTGCCAGCCAGGGATCCCCGAACACCGGGGAGCTGTTTTTT
few	TRBV10-3	TRBJ1-3	.	CAISPQGPGNTIYF	TGTGCCATCAGTCCACAGGGACCTGGAAACACCATATATTTT
.	TRBV28	TRBJ2-7	.	CASSPVYSYEQYF	TGTGCCAGCAGTCCCGTTTACTCCTACGAGCAGTACTTC
.	TRBV5-1	TRBJ2-3	.	CASSFGRDTDTQYF	TGCGCCAGCAGCTTTGGGCGGGACACAGATACGCAGTATTTT
.	TRBV19	TRBJ2-7	.	CASSIGEDEQYF	TGTGCCAGTAGTATCGGAGAGGACGAGCAGTACTTC
.	TRBV11-1	TRBJ2-1	TRBD2	CASSLAGTSVGNEQFF	TGTGCCAGCAGCTTAGCCGGGACTAGCGTTGGCAATGAGCAGTTCTTC
.	TRBV11-2	TRBJ2-7	TRBD2	CASSLVRGSSYEQYF	TGTGCCAGCAGCTTAGTTCGCGGGAGTTCATACGAGCAGTACTTC
.	TRBV27	TRBJ2-1	.	CASSLSMADEQFF	TGTGCCAGCAGTTTATCGATGGCGGATGAGCAGTTCTTC
few	TRBV4-1	TRBJ1-5	.	CASSQDGGQPQHF	TGCGCCAGCAGCCAAGACGGGGGCCAGCCCCAGCATTTT
.	TRBV7-3	TRBJ1-4	.	CASSLIMGEKLFF	TGTGCCAGCAGCTTAATTATGGGTGAAAAACTGTTTTTT
.	TRBV11-2	TRBJ1-5	TRBD1	CASSPGGKGQPQHF	TGTGCCAGCAGCCCAGGGGGCAAGGGTCAGCCCCAGCATTTT
once	TRBV15	TRBJ1-1	TRBD1	CATQRDRMNTEAFF	TGTGCCACGCAACGGGACAGAATGAACACTGAAGCTTTCTTT
.	TRBV7-2	TRBJ2-3	.	CASSVQLSTDTQYF	TGTGCCAGCAGCGTACAACTCAGCACAGATACGCAGTATTTT
once	TRBV3-1	TRBJ1-3	.	CASSPRGSTGNTIYF	TGTGCCAGCAGCCCCCGGGGCTCTACTGGAAACACCATATATTTT